This T cell receptor (beta chain) is from a study of blood T cell repertoires in COVID-19. In the authors' workflow: By means of reference gene primer amplification, nucleated cell counts were estimated. The assay was immunoSEQ multiplex PCR, and TCRdb's table has in-frame clones only and misses some. The V and J calls and clone size were taken over from that table, and D and trimming were inferred from the DNA. The repertoire holds around 160,000 clones, 84% seen once, with approximately 38% in the top ten. Germline V gives CDR1 SGHTA, CDR2 FQGTGA. CDR3 length: 16 residues. V lost 2 bases, J lost 7 bases, and 8 bases stayed unmatched.

The sequencing input was peripheral blood. This sequence joins TRBV7-3 and TRBJ1-2; 12 bases match TRBD1. This TCR was sampled from a human donor in a cohort sampled during active COVID-19. CDR3 nucleotide sequence: TGTGCCAGCAGCTTATCCGCGGGACAGGGGGCGCGTGGCTACACCTTC. It codes for CASSLSAGQGARGYTF.